This T cell receptor beta chain was obtained from a study of cytomegalovirus exposure and HLA in healthy donors. Study findings and constraints: Whilst most TCR sequences proved rare, a subset of public TCRs occurred across many donors. Researchers catalogued about 150 TCR beta chains as cytomegalovirus-associated. Reported performance of the classifier showed diagnosis of cytomegalovirus status with high specificity and sensitivity.

Some clones are missing from TCRdb's copy, which holds only in-frame ones; the method was immunoSEQ multiplex PCR. Among fewer than 200,000 clones listed, 90% to 97% were seen once. A word on this clone: Its antigen is currently unknown.

Separation from the approximately 710-subject first cohort characterized the 120-subject validation cohort, to which the donors belonged. The length of the CDR3 is 15 residues. Germline assignment: CDR1 SEHNR and CDR2 FQNEAQ (reference sequence). Trimming took 5 bases from V and 2 from J; bases not matched to a gene: 8. The sequenced sample consisted of PBMCs. This receptor was obtained from a woman younger than 35 in good health and CMV-seronegative. The rearrangement links TRBV7-9 to TRBJ1-2; 7 nucleotides match TRBD1. The chain's CDR3 is CASSTQMGQNYGYTF. The DNA of the CDR3 is TGTGCCAGCAGCACACAAATGGGACAGAACTATGGCTACACCTTC.